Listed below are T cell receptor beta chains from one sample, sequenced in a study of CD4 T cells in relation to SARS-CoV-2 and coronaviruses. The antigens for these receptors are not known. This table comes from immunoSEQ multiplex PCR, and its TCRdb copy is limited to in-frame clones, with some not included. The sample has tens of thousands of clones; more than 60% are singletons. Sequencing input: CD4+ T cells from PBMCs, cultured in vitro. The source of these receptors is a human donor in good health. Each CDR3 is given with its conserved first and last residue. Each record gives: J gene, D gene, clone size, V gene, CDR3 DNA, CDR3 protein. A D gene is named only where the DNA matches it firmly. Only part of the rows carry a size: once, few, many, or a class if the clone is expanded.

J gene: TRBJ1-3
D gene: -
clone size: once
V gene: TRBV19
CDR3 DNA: TGTGCCAGTAGAGGGGAGTTGGGAAACACCATATATTTT
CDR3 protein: CASRGELGNTIYF

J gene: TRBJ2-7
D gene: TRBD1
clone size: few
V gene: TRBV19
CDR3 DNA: TGTGCCAGTAGTCCACGACAGGGGAACGACGAGCAGTACTTC
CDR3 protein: CASSPRQGNDEQYF

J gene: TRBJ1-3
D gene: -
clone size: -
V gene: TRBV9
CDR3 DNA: TGTGCCAGCAGCGTAGCTAGAACTGGAAACACCATATATTTT
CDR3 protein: CASSVARTGNTIYF

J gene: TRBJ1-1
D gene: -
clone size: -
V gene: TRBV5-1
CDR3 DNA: TGCGCCAGCAGCTTGGCGGTGGGATTGAACACTGAAGCTTTCTTT
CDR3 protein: CASSLAVGLNTEAFF

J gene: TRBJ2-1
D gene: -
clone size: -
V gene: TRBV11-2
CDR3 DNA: TGTGCCAGCAGCTTCGGGGACTACAATGAGCAGTTCTTC
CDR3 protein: CASSFGDYNEQFF

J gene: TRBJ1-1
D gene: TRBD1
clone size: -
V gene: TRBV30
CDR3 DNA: TGTGCCTGGAGATGGGGACAGGGGAGGACTGAAGCTTTCTTT
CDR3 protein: CAWRWGQGRTEAFF

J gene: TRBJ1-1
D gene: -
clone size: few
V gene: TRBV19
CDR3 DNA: TGTGCCAGTAGTAGCTTTAGCACGGCGAACACTGAAGCTTTCTTT
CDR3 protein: CASSSFSTANTEAFF

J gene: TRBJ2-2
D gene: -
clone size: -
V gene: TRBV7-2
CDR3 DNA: TGTGCCAGCAGCCCTCGCCAGGCCGGGGAGCTGTTTTTT
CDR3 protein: CASSPRQAGELFF

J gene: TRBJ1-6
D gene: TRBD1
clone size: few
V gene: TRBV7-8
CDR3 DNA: TGTGCCAGCAGTCATCCGGGACAGGGGGCCGGGGCAGCCCTCCACTTT
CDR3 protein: CASSHPGQGAGAALHF

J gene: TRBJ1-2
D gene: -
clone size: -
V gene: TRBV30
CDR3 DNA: TGTGCCTGGAGTGAGGAGGGGGGCGGACTCGGCTACACCTTC
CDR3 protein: CAWSEEGGGLGYTF

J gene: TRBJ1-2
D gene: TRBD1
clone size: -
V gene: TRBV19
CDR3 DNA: TGTGCCAGTACCCTACAGGGGGCAGGGTACACCTTC
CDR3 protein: CASTLQGAGYTF

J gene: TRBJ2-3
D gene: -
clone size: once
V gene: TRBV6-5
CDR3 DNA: TGTGCCAGCAGTTACTCGCCGGGACGGGGCACAGATACGCAGTATTTT
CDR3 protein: CASSYSPGRGTDTQYF

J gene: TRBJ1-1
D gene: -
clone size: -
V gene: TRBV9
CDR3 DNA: TGTGCCAGCAGCGGCGAAGGGGGATTTAACACTGAAGCTTTCTTT
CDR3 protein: CASSGEGGFNTEAFF

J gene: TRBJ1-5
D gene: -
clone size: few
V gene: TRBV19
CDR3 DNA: TGTGCCAGTAGTATACAGGGAAGCAATCAGCCCCAGCATTTT
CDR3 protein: CASSIQGSNQPQHF

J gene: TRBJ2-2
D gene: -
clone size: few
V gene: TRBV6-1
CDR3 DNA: TGTGCCAGCAGTGAAGTCAGGGCATCGGGCACCGGGGAGCTGTTTTTT
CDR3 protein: CASSEVRASGTGELFF

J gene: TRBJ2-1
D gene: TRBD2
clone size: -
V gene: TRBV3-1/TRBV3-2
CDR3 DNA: TGTGCCAGCAGCCACCTATTCGCCGGGACTAGCGGGACCAATGAGCAGTTCTTC
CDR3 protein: CASSHLFAGTSGTNEQFF